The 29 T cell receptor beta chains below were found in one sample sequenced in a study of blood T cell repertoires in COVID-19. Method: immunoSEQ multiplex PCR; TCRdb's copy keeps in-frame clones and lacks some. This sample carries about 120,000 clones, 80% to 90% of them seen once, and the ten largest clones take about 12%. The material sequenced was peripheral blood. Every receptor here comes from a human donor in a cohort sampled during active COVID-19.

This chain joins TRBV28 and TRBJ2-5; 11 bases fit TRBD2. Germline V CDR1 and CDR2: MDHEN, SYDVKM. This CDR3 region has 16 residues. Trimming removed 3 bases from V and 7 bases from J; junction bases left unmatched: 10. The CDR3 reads CASSFPASGGMGTQYF. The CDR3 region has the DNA TGTGCCAGCAGTTTCCCGGCTAGCGGGGGGATGGGGACCCAGTACTTC.

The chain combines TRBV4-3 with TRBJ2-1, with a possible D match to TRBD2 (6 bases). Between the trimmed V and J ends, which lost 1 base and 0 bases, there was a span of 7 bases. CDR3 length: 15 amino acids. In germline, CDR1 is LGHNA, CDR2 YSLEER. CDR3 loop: CASSQGLGSYNEQFF. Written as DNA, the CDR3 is TGCGCCAGCAGCCAAGGACTAGGCTCCTACAATGAGCAGTTCTTC.

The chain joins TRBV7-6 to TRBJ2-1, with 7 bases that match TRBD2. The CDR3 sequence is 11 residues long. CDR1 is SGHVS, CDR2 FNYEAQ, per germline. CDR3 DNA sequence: TGTGCATCGGGGGGCTACAATGAGCAGTTCTTC. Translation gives CASGGYNEQFF.

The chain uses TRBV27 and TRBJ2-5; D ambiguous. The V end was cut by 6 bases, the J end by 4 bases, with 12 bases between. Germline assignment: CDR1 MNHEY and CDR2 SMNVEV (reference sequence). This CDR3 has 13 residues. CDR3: CASSISRLETQYF. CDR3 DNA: TGTGCCAGCAGCATCTCACGGTTAGAGACCCAGTACTTC.

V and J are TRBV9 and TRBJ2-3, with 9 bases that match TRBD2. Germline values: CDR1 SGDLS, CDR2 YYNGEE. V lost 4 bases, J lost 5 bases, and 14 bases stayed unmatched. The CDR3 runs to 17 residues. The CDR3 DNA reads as TGTGCCAGCAGCCCCCTGGGTTTAGCGGGGGTTTTAGATACGCAGTATTTT. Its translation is CASSPLGLAGVLDTQYF. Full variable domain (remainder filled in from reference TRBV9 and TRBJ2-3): DSGVTQTPKHLITATGQRVTLRCSPRSGDLSVYWYQQSLDQGLQFLIQYYNGEERAKGNILERFSAQQFPDLHSELNLSSLELGDSALYFCASSPLGLAGVLDTQYFGPGTRLTVL.

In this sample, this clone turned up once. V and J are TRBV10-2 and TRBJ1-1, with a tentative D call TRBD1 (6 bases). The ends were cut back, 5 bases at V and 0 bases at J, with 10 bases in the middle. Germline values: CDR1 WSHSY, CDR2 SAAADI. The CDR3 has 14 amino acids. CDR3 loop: CASSPTGMNTEAFF. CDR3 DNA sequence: TGCGCCAGCAGTCCAACAGGGATGAACACTGAAGCTTTCTTT.

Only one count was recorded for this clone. Here the CDR3 reads CASSPLSPYNEQFF. The CDR3 bases are TGTGCCAGCAGCCCCTTGAGCCCCTACAATGAGCAGTTCTTC. The rearrangement links TRBV11-2 to TRBJ2-1; D is undetermined. V was pared by 5 bases and J by 2 bases, with 10 bases between. The germline V gene encodes CDR1 SGHAT and CDR2 FQNNGV. CDR3 length: 14 amino acids.

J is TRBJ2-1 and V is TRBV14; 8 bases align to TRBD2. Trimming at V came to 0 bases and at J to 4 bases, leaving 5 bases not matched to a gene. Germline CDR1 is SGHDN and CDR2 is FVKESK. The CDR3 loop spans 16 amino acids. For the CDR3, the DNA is TGTGCCAGCAGCCAAGAAGGACTAGCTTGGTACAATGAGCAGTTCTTC. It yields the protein CASSQEGLAWYNEQFF. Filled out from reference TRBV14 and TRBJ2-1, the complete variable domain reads EAGVTQFPSHSVIEKGQTVTLRCDPISGHDNLYWYRRVMGKEIKFLLHFVKESKQDESGMPNNRFLAERTGGTYSTLKVQPAELEDSGVYFCASSQEGLAWYNEQFFGPGTRLTVL.

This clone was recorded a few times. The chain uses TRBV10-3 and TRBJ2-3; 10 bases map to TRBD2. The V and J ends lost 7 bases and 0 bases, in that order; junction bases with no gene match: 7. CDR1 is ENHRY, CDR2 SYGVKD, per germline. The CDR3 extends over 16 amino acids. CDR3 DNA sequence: TGTGCCATCAATAGGGCTAGCGGGGGTAGCACAGATACGCAGTATTTT. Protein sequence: CAINRASGGSTDTQYF.

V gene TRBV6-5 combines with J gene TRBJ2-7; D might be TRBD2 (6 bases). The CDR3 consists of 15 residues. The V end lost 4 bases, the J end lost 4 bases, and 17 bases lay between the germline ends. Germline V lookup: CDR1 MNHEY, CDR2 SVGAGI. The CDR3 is CASSLGTSTSYEQYF. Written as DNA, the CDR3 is TGTGCCAGCAGTTTAGGGACTTCGACCTCGTACGAGCAGTACTTC.

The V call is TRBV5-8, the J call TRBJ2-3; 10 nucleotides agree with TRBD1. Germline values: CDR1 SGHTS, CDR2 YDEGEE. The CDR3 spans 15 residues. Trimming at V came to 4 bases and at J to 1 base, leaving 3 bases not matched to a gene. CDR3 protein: CASSTGTGGTDTQYF. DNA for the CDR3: TGTGCCAGCAGCACCGGGACAGGGGGCACAGATACGCAGTATTTT.

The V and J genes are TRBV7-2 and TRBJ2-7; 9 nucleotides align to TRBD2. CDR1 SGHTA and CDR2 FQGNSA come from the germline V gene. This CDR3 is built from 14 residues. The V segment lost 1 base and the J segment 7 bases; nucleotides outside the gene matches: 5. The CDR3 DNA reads TGTGCCAGCAGCTTAGGCGGGGGGGCGAAAGAGCAGTACTTC. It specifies CASSLGGGAKEQYF.

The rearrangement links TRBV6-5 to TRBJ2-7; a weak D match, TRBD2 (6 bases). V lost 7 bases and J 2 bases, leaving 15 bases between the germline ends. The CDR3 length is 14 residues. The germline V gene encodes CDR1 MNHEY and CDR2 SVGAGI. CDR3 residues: CASTHSGVPYEQYF. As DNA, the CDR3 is TGTGCCAGCACCCATAGCGGTGTCCCCTACGAGCAGTACTTC.

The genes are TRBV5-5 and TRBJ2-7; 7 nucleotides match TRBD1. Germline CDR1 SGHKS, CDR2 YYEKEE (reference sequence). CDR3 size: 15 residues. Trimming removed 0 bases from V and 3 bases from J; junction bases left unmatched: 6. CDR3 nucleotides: TGTGCCAGCAGCTTGGGGGACAGCAGCGGCTACGAGCAGTACTTC. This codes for CASSLGDSSGYEQYF.

CDR3 in DNA: TGTGCCAGCAGCGGACGACCAGGGACAGAAAGAGACTATGGCTACACCTTC. Protein sequence: CASSGRPGTERDYGYTF. V is TRBV13 and J is TRBJ1-2; TRBD1 matches 7 bases. CDR3 length: 17 amino acids. The J segment lost 3 bases and the V segment lost 5 bases, leaving 15 bases of the junction unmatched. Germline V gene sequence: CDR1 PRHDT, CDR2 FYEKMQ (reference sequence).

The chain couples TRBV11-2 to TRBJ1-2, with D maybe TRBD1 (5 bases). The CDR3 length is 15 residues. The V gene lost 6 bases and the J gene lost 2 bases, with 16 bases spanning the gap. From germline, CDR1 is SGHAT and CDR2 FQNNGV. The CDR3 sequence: CASSLTQGPNYGYTF. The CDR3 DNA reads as TGTGCCAGCAGTTTAACTCAGGGTCCAAACTATGGCTACACCTTC. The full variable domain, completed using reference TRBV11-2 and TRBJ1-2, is EAGVAQSPRYKIIEKRQSVAFWCNPISGHATLYWYQQILGQGPKLLIQFQNNGVVDDSQLPKDRFSAERLKGVDSTLKIQPAKLEDSAVYLCASSLTQGPNYGYTFGSGTRLTVV.

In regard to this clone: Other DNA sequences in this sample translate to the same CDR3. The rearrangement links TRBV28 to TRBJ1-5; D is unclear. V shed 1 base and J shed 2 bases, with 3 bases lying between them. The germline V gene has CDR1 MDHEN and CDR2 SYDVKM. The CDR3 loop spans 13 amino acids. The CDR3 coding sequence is TGTGCCAGCAGTTTATCTGGCAATCAGCCCCAGCATTTT. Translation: CASSLSGNQPQHF.

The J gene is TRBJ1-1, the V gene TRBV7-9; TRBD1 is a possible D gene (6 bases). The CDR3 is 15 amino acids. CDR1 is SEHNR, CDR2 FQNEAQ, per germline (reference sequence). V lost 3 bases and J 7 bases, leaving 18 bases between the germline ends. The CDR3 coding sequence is TGTGCCAGCAGCTTGGGGCTTGGGGGCTTAGTTGAAGCTTTCTTT. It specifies CASSLGLGGLVEAFF.

CDR3 nucleotide sequence: TGTGCCAGCAGTGCATTAATACAGGCGGGGGATGAAAAACTGTTTTTT. Protein: CASSALIQAGDEKLFF. V and J are TRBV25-1 and TRBJ1-4, with a tentative D call TRBD1 (5 bases). The germline V and J ends were trimmed by 4 bases and 6 bases, with 18 bases remaining between them. This CDR3 contains 16 residues. Germline values: CDR1 MGHDK, CDR2 SYGVNS. The full variable domain, in which reference TRBV25-1 and TRBJ1-4 provide the parts outside the CDR3, is EADIYQTPRYLVIGTGKKITLECSQTMGHDKMYWYQQDPGMELHLIHYSYGVNSTEKGDLSSESTVSRIRTEHFPLTLESARPSHTSQYLCASSALIQAGDEKLFFGSGTQLSVL.

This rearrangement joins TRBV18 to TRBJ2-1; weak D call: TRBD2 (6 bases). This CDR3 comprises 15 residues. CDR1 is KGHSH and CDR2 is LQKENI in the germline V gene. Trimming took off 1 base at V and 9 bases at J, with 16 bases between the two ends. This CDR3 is CASSPQEGGRSEQFF. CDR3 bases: TGTGCCAGCTCACCACAGGAGGGTGGGAGGTCTGAGCAGTTCTTC.

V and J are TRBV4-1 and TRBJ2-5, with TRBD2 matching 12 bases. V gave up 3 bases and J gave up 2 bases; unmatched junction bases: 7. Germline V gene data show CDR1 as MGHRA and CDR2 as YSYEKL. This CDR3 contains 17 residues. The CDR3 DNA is TGCGCCAGCAGCCACCGACTAGCGGGGGACATGCAAGAGACCCAGTACTTC. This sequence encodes CASSHRLAGDMQETQYF.

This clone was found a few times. CDR3 bases: TGTGCCAGCAGCTTAGGGCCACGGACAGTAACTAATGAAAAACTGTTTTTT. It translates to CASSLGPRTVTNEKLFF. The chain combines TRBV7-4 with TRBJ1-4; D is possibly TRBD1 (6 bases). Trimming cost V 1 base and J 1 base, with 13 bases left between them. The CDR3 length is 17 residues. The germline gives CDR1 SGHVT, CDR2 SQSDAQ.

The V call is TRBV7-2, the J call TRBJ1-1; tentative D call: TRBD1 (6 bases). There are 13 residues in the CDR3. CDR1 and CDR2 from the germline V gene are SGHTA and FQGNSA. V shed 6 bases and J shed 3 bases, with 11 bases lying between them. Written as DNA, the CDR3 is TGTGCCAGCAGACGGGACACATACACTGAAGCTTTCTTT. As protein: CASRRDTYTEAFF.

Here the CDR3 DNA reads TGTGCCAGCATGAATGGGCAAATGAACACTGAAGCTTTCTTT. Its protein product is CASMNGQMNTEAFF. The gene calls are TRBV6-5 and TRBJ1-1; D is uncertain. Germline V gives CDR1 MNHEY, CDR2 SVGAGI. With 7 bases removed from V and 0 bases from J, the gap between germline ends came to 12 bases. The CDR3 consists of 14 residues.

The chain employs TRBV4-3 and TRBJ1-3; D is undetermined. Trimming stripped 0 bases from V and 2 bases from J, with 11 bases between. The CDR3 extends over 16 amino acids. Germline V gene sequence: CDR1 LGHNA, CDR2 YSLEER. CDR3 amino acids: CASSQDVGGAGNTIYF. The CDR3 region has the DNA TGCGCCAGCAGCCAAGATGTCGGAGGAGCTGGAAACACCATATATTTT.

DNA of the CDR3: TGTGCCATCAGTGAGTCCATAGGGACAGACATATATTTT. It codes for CAISESIGTDIYF. The chain carries TRBV10-3 and TRBJ1-3, with 7 bases fitting TRBD1. This CDR3 is 13 amino acids long. Germline CDR1 and CDR2: ENHRY and SYGVKD. V dropped 0 bases and J dropped 12; count of bases not matched to a gene: 5.

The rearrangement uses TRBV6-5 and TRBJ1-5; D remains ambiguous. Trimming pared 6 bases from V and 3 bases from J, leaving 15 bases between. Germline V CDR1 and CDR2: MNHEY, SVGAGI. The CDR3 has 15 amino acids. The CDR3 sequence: CASSPDYLDNQPQHF. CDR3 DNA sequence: TGTGCCAGCAGCCCGGACTACTTGGACAATCAGCCCCAGCATTTT.

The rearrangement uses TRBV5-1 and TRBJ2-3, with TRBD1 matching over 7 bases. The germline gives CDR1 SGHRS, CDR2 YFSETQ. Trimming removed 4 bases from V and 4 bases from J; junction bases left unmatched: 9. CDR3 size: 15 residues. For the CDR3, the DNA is TGCGCCAGCAGCGATACAGGGGACACATCAGATACGCAGTATTTT. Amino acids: CASSDTGDTSDTQYF. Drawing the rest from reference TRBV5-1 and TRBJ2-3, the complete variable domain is KAGVTQTPRYLIKTRGQQVTLSCSPISGHRSVSWYQQTPGQGLQFLFEYFSETQRNKGNFPGRFSGRQFSNSRSEMNVSTLELGDSALYLCASSDTGDTSDTQYFGPGTRLTVL.

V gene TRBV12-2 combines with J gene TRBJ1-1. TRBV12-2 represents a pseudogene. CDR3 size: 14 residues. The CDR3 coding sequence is TGTGCAAGTCGCTTGGTTTTGGTAGCGGCTGAAGCTTTCTTT. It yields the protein CASRLVLVAAEAFF.